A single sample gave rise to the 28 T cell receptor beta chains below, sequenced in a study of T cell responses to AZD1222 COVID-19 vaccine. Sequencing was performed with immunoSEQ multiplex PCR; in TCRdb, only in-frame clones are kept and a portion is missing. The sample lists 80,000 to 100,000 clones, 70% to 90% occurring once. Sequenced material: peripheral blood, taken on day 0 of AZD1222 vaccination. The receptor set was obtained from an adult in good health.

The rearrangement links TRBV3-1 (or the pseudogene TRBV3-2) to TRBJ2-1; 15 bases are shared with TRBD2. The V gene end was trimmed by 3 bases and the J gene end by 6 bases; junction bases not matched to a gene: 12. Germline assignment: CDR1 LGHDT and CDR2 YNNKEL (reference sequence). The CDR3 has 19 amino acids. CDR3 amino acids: CASSHRTSGRALGGNEQFF. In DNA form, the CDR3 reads TGTGCCAGCAGCCACCGGACTAGCGGGAGGGCCCTCGGGGGCAATGAGCAGTTCTTC.

The CDR3 loop reads CSANHLDNSPLHF. The DNA of the CDR3 is TGTAGCGCCAATCACTTAGATAATTCACCCCTCCACTTT. The rearrangement links TRBV11-3 to TRBJ1-6; D ambiguous. The CDR3 extends over 13 amino acids. Germline lookup yields CDR1 SGHNT and CDR2 YENEEA.

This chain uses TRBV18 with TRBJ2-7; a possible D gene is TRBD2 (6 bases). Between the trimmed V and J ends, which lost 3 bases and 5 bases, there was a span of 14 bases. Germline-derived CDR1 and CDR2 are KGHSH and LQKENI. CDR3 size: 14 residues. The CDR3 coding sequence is TGTGCCAGCTCACCCACAGCCGGCGGGGACGAGCAGTACTTC. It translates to CASSPTAGGDEQYF.

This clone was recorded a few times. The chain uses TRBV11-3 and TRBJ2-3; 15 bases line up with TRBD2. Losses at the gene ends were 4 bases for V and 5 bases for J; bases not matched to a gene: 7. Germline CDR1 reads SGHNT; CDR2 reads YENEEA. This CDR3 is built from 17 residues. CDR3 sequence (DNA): TGTGCCAGCAGCTCCGGACTAGCGGGGGGGCCGTTAGATACGCAGTATTTT. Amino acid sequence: CASSSGLAGGPLDTQYF.

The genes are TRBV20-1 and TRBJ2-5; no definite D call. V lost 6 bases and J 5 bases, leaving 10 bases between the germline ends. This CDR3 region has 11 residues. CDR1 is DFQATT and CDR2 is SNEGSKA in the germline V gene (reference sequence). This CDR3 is CSAPVEETQYF. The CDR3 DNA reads TGCAGTGCACCGGTCGAGGAGACCCAGTACTTC.

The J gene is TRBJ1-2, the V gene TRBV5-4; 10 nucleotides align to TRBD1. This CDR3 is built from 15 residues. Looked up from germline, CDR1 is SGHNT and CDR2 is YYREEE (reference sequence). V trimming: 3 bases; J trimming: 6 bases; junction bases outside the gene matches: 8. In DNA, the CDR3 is TGTGCCAGCAGCTCCCCGGGACAGGGGTGGCATGGCTACACCTTC. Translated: CASSSPGQGWHGYTF.

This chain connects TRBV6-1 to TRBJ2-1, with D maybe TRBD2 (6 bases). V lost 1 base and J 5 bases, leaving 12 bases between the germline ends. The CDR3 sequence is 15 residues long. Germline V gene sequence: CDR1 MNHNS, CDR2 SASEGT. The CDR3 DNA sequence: TGTGCCAGCAGTGAAGTCCCGGGACTCAACAATGAGCAGTTCTTC. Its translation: CASSEVPGLNNEQFF.

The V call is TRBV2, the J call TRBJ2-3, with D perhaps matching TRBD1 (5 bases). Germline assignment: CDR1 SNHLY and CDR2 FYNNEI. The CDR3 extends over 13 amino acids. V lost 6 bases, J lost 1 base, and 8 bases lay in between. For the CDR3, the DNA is TGTGCCAGCAGCACGACAGGCACAGATACGCAGTATTTT. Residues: CASSTTGTDTQYF.

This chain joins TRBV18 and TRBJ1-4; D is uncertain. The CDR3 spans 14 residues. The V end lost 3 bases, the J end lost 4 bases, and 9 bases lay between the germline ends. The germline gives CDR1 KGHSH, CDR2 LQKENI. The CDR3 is CASSPPWGNEKLFF. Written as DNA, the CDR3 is TGTGCCAGCTCACCCCCGTGGGGTAATGAAAAACTGTTTTTT.

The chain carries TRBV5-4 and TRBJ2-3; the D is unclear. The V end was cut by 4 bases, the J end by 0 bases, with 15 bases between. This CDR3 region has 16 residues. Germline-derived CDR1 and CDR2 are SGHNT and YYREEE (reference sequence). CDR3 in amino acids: CASSPGSGWSTDTQYF. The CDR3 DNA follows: TGTGCCAGCAGCCCTGGGTCGGGTTGGAGCACAGATACGCAGTATTTT.

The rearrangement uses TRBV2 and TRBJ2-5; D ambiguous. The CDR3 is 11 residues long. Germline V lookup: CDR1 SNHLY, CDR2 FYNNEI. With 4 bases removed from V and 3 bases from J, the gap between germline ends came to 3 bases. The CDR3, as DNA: TGTGCCAGCAGTGTTAAAGAGACCCAGTACTTC. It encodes CASSVKETQYF.

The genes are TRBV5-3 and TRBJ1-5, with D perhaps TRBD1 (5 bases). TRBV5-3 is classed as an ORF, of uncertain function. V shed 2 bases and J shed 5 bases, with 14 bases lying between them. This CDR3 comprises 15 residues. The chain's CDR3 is CARSLGQGADQPQHF. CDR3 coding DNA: TGTGCCAGAAGCTTAGGTCAGGGAGCGGATCAGCCCCAGCATTTT.

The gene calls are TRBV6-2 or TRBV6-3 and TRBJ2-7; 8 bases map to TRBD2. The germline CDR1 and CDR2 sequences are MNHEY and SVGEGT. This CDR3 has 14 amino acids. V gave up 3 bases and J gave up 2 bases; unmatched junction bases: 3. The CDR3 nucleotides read TGTGCCAGCAGTTATGAGACTAGCGCCTACGAGCAGTACTTC. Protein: CASSYETSAYEQYF.

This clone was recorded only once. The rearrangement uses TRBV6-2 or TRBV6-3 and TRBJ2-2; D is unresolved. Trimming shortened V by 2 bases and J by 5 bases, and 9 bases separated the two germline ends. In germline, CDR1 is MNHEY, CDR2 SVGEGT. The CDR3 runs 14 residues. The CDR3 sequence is CASSYVRDTGELFF. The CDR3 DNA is TGTGCCAGCAGTTACGTCCGCGATACCGGGGAGCTGTTTTTT.

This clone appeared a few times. Here the CDR3 reads CASSMGGGNGYTF. The DNA for the CDR3 is TGTGCCAGTAGTATGGGCGGCGGGAATGGCTACACCTTC. This rearrangement joins TRBV19 to TRBJ1-2; D is undetermined. The CDR3 sequence is 13 residues long. CDR1 and CDR2 from the germline V gene are LNHDA and SQIVND (reference sequence). Trimming took off 3 bases at V and 6 bases at J, with 11 bases between the two ends.

The CDR3 sequence: CASSPQWLNTEAFF. CDR3 bases: TGTGCCAGCAGCCCACAATGGTTAAACACTGAAGCTTTCTTT. The rearrangement joins TRBV7-9 to TRBJ1-1, with D unclear. The CDR3 contains 14 residues. In germline, CDR1 is SEHNR, CDR2 FQNEAQ (reference sequence). V was shortened by 5 bases and J by 2 bases, with 12 bases between the two germline ends.

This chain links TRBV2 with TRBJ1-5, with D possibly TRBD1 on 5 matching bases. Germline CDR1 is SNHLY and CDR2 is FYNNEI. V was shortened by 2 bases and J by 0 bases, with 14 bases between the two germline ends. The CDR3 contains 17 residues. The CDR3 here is CASSESAGGYSNQPQHF. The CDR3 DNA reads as TGTGCCAGCAGTGAATCGGCGGGGGGTTATAGCAATCAGCCCCAGCATTTT.

This CDR3 reads CASKEYSANTGELFF. CDR3 DNA sequence: TGTGCCAGTAAGGAGTACAGCGCGAACACCGGGGAGCTGTTTTTT. The chain employs TRBV19 and TRBJ2-2; D is undetermined. Trimming stripped 7 bases from V and 0 bases from J, with 12 bases between. The CDR3 length is 15 residues. Germline CDR1 and CDR2: LNHDA and SQIVND (reference sequence).

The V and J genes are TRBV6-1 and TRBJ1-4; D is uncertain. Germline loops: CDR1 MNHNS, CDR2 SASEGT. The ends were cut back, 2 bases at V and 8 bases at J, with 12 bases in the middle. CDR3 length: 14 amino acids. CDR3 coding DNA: TGTGCCAGCAGTGAATCGAGTGGAGACGAAAAACTGTTTTTT. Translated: CASSESSGDEKLFF.

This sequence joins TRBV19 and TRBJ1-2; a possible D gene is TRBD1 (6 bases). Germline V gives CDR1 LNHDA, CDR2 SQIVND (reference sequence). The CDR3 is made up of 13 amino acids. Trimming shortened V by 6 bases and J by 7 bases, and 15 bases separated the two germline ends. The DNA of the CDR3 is TGTGCCAGTAGCGAATATGTCAGGGGTGGCTACACCTTC. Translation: CASSEYVRGGYTF.

The CDR3 is CASSERLVSTDTQYF. CDR3 nucleotide sequence: TGTGCCAGCAGTGAACGGCTGGTTAGCACAGATACGCAGTATTTT. The J gene is TRBJ2-3, the V gene TRBV2; no clear D gene. V gave up 2 bases and J gave up 0 bases, with 9 bases separating them. The germline V gene has CDR1 SNHLY and CDR2 FYNNEI. CDR3 length equals 15 residues.

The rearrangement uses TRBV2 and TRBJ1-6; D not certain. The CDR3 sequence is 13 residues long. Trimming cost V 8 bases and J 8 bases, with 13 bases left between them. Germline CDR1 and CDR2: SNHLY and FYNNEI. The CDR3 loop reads CASCQVADSPLHF. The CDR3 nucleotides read TGTGCCAGCTGCCAGGTGGCCGATTCACCCCTCCACTTT.

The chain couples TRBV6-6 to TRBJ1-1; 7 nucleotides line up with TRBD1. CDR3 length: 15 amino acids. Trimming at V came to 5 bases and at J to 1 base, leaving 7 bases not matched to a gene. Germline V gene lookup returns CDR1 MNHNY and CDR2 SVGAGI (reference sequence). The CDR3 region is CASSPLGTANTEAFF. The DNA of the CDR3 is TGTGCCAGCAGTCCCCTAGGGACAGCGAACACTGAAGCTTTCTTT.

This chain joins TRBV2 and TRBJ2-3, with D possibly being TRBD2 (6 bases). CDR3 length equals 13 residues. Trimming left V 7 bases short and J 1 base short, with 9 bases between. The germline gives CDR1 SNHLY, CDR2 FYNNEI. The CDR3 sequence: CASTWGGTDTQYF. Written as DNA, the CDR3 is TGTGCCAGCACATGGGGGGGCACAGATACGCAGTATTTT. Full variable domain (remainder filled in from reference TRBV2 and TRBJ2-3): EPEVTQTPSHQVTQMGQEVILRCVPISNHLYFYWYRQILGQKVEFLVSFYNNEISEKSEIFDDQFSVERPDGSNFTLKIRSTKLEDSAMYFCASTWGGTDTQYFGPGTRLTVL.

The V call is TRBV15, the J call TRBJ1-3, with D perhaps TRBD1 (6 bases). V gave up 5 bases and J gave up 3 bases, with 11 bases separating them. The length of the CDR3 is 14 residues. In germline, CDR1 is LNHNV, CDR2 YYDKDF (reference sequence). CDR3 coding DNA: TGTGCCACCAGCCCGACAGGATATGGAAACACCATATATTTT. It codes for CATSPTGYGNTIYF.

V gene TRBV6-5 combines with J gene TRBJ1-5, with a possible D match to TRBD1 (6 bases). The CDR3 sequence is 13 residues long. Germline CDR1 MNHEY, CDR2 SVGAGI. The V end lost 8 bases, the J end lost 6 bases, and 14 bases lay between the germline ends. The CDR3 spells CASWAGAGQPQHF. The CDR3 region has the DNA TGTGCCAGCTGGGCAGGGGCGGGTCAGCCCCAGCATTTT.

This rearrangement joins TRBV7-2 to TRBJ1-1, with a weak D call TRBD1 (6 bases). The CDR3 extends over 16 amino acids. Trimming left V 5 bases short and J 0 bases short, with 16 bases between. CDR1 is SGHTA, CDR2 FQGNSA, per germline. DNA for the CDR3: TGTGCCAGCAGCCAATTATTGGACAGTATGAACACTGAAGCTTTCTTT. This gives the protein CASSQLLDSMNTEAFF.

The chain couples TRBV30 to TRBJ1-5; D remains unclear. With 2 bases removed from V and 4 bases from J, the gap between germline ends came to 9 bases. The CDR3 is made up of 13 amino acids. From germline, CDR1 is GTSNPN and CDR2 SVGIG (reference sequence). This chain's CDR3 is CAWSSSLNQPQHF. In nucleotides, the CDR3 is TGTGCCTGGAGTTCCTCCCTGAATCAGCCCCAGCATTTT.